The present entry profiles one TCR beta chain with its context. What it recognizes is unknown. This specimen comes from a study of CXCR3-negative and CXCR3-positive naive CD8 T cells. Study-wide context: Each library gave roughly 1.4 +/- 0.3 million of approximately 130 million TRB reads.

The TRB cDNA libraries were prepared by 5' RACE with UMI labels. TCRdb reprocessed the 5' RACE reads; each CDR3 protein has one entry and no DNA is given. This sample's table has tens of thousands of distinct CDR3 sequences. Study outcomes and limitations: The study found comparably high diversity in both naive subsets and much lower diversity in memory CD8+ cells. Both naive subsets carried similar amounts of surface CD5, so TCR strength was inferred from TRB CDR3 properties. Freshly isolated PBMCs were used in most assays, given partial CXCR3 loss after freezing.

This CDR3 contains 15 residues. Germline CDR1 SGHKS, CDR2 YYEKEE (reference sequence). The J gene is TRBJ2-1, the V gene TRBV5-5; TCRdb's D call, TRBD2, is unchecked because there is no DNA. The TCR sequence derives from a human donor in good health. Some clones in this sample may be carry-over from other donors' samples. Material for sequencing was memory CD8+ T cells from blood. The CDR3 protein is CASSLQLVEVNEQFF.